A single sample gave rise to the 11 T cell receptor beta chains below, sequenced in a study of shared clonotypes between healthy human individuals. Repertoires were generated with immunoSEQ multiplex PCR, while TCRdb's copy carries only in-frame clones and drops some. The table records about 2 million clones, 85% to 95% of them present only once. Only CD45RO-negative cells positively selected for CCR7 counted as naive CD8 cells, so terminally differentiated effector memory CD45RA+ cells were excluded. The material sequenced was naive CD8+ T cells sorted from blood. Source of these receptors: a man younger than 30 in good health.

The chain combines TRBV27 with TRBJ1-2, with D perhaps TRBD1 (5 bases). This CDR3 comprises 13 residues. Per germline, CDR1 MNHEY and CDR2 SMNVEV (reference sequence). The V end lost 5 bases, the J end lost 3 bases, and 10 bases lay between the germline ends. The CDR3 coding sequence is TGTGCCAGCAGTAGCAGGGTTTACTATGGCTACACCTTC. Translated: CASSSRVYYGYTF.

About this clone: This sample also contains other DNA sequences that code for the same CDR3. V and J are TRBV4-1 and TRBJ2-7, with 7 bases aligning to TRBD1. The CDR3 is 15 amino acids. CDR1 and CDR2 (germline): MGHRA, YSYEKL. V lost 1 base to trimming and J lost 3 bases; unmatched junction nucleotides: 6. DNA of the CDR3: TGCGCCAGCAGCCAAGTTCGTACAGGGGACTACGAGCAGTACTTC. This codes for CASSQVRTGDYEQYF.

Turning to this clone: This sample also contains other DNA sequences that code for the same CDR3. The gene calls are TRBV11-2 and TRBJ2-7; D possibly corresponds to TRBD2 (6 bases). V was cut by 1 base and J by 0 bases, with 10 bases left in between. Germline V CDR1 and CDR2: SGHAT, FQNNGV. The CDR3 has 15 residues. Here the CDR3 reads CASSLAGTSSYEQYF. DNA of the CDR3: TGTGCCAGCAGCTTAGCAGGGACTTCCTCCTACGAGCAGTACTTC.

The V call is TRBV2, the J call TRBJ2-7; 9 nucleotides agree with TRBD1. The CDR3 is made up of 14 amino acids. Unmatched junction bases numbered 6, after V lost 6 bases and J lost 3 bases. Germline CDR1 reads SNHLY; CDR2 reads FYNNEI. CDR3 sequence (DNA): TGTGCCAGCAGCACCTCGACAGGGGGCTACGAGCAGTACTTC. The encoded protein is CASSTSTGGYEQYF.

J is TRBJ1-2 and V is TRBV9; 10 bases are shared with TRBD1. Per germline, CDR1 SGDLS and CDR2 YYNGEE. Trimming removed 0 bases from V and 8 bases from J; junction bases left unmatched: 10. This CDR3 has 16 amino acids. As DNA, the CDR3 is TGTGCCAGCAGCGTAGGGAATACCGGGACAGGGGAAGGCTACACCTTC. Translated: CASSVGNTGTGEGYTF.

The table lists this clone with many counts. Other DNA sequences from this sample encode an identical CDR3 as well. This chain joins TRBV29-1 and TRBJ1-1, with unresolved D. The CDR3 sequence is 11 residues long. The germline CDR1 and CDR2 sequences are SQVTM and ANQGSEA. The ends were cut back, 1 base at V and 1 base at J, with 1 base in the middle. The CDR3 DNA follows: TGCAGCGTTGAAGGGAACACTGAAGCTTTCTTT. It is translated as CSVEGNTEAFF. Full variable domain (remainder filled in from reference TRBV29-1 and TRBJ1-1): SAVISQKPSRDICQRGTSLTIQCQVDSQVTMMFWYRQQPGQSLTLIATANQGSEATYESGFVIDKFPISRPNLTFSTLTVSNMSPEDSSIYLCSVEGNTEAFFGQGTRLTVV.

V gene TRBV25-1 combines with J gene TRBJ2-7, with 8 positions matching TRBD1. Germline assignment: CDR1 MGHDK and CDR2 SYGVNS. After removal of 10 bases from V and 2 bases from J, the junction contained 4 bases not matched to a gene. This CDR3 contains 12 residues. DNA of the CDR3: TGTGCCACGGGGACAGGAGCCTACGAGCAGTACTTC. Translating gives CATGTGAYEQYF.

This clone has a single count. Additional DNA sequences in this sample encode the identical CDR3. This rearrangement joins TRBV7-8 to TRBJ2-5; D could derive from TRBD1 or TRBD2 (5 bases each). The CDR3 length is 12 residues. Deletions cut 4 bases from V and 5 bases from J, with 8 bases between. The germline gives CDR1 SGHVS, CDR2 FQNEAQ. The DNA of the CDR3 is TGTGCCAGCAGCTCCAGGGAGGAGACCCAGTACTTC. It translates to CASSSREETQYF.

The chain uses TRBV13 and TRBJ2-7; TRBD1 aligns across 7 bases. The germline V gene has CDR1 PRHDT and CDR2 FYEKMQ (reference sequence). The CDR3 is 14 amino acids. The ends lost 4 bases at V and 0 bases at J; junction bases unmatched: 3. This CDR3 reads CASSSRDSSYEQYF. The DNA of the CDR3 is TGTGCCAGCAGCTCCCGGGACAGCTCCTACGAGCAGTACTTC.

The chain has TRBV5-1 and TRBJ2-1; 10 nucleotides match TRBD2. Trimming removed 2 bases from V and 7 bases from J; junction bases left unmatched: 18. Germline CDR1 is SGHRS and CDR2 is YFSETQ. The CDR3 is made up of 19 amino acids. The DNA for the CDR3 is TGCGCCAGCAGCTTTCGCTCTAGCGGGAGCGTTATAGGGATGAATGAGCAGTTCTTC. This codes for CASSFRSSGSVIGMNEQFF. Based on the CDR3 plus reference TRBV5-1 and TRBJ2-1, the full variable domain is KAGVTQTPRYLIKTRGQQVTLSCSPISGHRSVSWYQQTPGQGLQFLFEYFSETQRNKGNFPGRFSGRQFSNSRSEMNVSTLELGDSALYLCASSFRSSGSVIGMNEQFFGPGTRLTVL.

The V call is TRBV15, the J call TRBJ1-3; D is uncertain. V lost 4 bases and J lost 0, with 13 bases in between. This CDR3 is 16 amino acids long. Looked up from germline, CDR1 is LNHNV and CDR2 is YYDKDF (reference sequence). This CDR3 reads CATSKTGPTSGNTIYF. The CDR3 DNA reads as TGTGCCACCAGCAAGACTGGACCGACCTCTGGAAACACCATATATTTT.